This T cell receptor beta chain is drawn from a study of tumor-infiltrating lymphocytes in localized non-small cell lung cancer. Study details: From each patient, both tumor and uninvolved lung, non-adjacent to tumor, were sampled. Study-level points and caveats: Not all patients were TCR sequenced, owing to tissue quantity. Tumor T-cell fraction was not associated with recurrence-free survival.

Sequenced by immunoSEQ multiplex PCR; TCRdb stores in-frame clones only, minus some. The sample lists fewer than 20,000 clones; around 74% were seen once. The J segment lost 7 bases and the V segment lost 2 bases, leaving 3 bases of the junction unmatched. Germline CDR1 and CDR2: MNHNS and SASEGT. This CDR3 region has 15 residues. As for this clone: Its antigen is as yet unknown.

This TCR was recovered from a human donor with non-small cell lung cancer. The V call is TRBV6-1, the J call TRBJ2-1; the match to TRBD2 covers 12 bases. Sequenced: lung tumor tissue. As DNA, the CDR3 is TGTGCCAGCAGTGAACTAGCGGGAGGGGCTAATGAGCAGTTCTTC. This sequence encodes CASSELAGGANEQFF.